The clone carrying this TCR beta chain came up a few times. Its target is not known. Sequenced by immunoSEQ multiplex PCR; TCRdb stores in-frame clones only, minus some. The repertoire has about 2,400 clones, less than 85% of them found once; the top ten carry roughly 5%. Donors had limited-stage small-cell lung cancer, resected between about 2008 and 2020. All donors were smokers or heavy second-hand smokers. Adjacent normal lung was taken at least 2 cm from tumor. The data were obtained in a study of T cells and copy number aberrations in small-cell lung cancer. Whole-study results and caveats: Adjacent lung showed higher T-cell richness and clonality than tumors; density difference nonsignificant.

The CDR3 runs 14 residues. With V trimmed by 4 bases and J by 3 bases, 6 bases remained unmatched. The germline V gene has CDR1 SGHRS and CDR2 YFSETQ. The specimen was normal tissue next to the tumor. The TCR was taken from a woman aged 45-59 years with small cell lung cancer. The chain has TRBV5-1 and TRBJ1-2; 7 positions agree with TRBD1. CDR3 bases: TGCGCCAGCAGCCCGACAGGGAATGACTATGGCTACACCTTC. It specifies CASSPTGNDYGYTF.